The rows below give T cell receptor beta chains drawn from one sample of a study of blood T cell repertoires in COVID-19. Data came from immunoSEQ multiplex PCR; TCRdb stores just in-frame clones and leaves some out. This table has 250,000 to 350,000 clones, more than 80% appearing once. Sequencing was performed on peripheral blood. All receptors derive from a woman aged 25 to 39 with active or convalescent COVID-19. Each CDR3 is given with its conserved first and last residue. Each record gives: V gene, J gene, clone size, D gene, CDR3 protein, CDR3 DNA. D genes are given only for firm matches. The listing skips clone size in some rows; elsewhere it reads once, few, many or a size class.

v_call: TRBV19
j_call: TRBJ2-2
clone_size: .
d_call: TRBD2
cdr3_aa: CASSVSGGTGELFF
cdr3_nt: TGTGCCAGTAGTGTCAGCGGGGGAACCGGGGAGCTGTTTTTT

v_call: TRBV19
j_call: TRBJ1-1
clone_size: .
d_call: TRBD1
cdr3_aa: CASSSMTGGNGAFF
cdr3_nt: TGTGCCAGTAGTTCGATGACAGGGGGTAATGGAGCTTTCTTT

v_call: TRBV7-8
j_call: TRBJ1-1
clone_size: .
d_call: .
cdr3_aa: CASSPSGGVNTEAFF
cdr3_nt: TGTGCCAGCAGCCCCTCGGGGGGCGTGAACACTGAAGCTTTCTTT

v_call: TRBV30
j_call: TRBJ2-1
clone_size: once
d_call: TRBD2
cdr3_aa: CAWTETSIGEQFF
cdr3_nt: TGTGCCTGGACCGAGACTAGCATCGGCGAGCAGTTCTTC

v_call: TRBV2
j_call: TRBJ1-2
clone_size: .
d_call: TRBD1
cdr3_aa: CASTPDRVNGYTF
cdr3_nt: TGTGCCAGCACCCCTGACAGGGTAAACGGCTACACCTTC

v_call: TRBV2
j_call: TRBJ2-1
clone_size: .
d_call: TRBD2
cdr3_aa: CASPRLAGGTYNEQFF
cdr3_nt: TGTGCCAGCCCCCGACTAGCGGGGGGGACCTACAATGAGCAGTTCTTC

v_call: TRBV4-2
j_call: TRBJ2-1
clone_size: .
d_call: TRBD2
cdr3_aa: CASSQSLTSGEVEQFF
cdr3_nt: TGTGCCAGCAGCCAATCCCTGACTAGCGGGGAGGTTGAGCAGTTCTTC

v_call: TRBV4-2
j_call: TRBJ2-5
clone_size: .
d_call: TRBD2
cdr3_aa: CASSQQRGGDGGDFVTQYF
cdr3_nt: TGTGCCAGCAGCCAACAGCGAGGTGGGGATGGGGGGGATTTCGTGACCCAGTACTTC

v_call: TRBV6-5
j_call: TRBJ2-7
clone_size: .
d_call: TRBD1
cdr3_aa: CASSWDRGYEQYF
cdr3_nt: TGTGCCAGCAGTTGGGACAGGGGTTACGAGCAGTACTTC

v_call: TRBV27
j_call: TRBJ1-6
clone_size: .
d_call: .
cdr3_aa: CASGGSSYNSPLHF
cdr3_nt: TGTGCCAGTGGGGGGAGCTCCTATAATTCACCCCTCCACTTT

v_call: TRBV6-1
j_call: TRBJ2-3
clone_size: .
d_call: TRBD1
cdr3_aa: CASSGRRQGRSTDTQYF
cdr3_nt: TGTGCCAGCAGTGGCCGCCGACAGGGGAGGAGCACAGATACGCAGTATTTT

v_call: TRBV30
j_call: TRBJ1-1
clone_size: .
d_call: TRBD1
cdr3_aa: CAWNRGGTKVTEAFF
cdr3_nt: TGTGCCTGGAACAGGGGGGGAACGAAGGTAACTGAAGCTTTCTTT

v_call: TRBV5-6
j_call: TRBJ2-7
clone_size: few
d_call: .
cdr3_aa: CASSFDSSYEQYF
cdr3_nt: TGTGCCAGCAGCTTTGACAGCTCCTACGAGCAGTACTTC

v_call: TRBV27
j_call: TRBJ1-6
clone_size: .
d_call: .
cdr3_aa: CASSRMEGRNSPLHF
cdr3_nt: TGTGCCAGCAGCCGTATGGAGGGGCGCAATTCACCCCTCCACTTT

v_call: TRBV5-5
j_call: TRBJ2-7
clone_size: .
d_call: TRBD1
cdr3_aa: CASSLMGQGYEQYF
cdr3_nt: TGTGCCAGCAGCTTAATGGGACAGGGGTACGAGCAGTACTTC

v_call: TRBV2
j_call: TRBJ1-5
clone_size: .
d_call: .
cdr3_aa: CASSEERNQPQHF
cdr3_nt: TGTGCCAGCAGCGAGGAGCGAAATCAGCCCCAGCATTTT

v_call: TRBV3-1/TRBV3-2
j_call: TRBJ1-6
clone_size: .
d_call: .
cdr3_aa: CASSQDQTGLPGNSPLHF
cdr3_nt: TGTGCCAGCAGCCAAGATCAGACAGGCCTCCCCGGGAATTCACCCCTCCACTTT

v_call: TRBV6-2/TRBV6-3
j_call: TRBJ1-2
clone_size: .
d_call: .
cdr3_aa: CASSYIRPYGYTF
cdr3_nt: TGTGCCAGCAGTTACATCCGTCCCTATGGCTACACCTTC

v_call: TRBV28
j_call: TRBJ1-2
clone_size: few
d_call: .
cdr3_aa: CAAQRQDYGYTF
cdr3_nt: TGTGCGGCCCAAAGACAGGACTATGGCTACACCTTC

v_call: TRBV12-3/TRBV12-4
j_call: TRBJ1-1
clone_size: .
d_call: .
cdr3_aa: CASSLQYTEAFF
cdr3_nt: TGTGCCAGCAGTCTTCAGTACACTGAAGCTTTCTTT

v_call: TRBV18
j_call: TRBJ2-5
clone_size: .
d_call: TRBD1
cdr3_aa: CASSPRQGQETQYF
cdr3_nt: TGTGCCAGCTCACCACGACAGGGACAAGAGACCCAGTACTTC

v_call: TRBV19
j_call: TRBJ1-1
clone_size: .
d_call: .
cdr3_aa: CASSTRTARNTEAFF
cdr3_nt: TGTGCCAGTAGTACTCGGACAGCCCGGAACACTGAAGCTTTCTTT

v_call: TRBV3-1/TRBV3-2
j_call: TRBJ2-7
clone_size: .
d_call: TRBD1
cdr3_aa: CASSQHGQGAREQYF
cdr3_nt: TGTGCCAGCAGCCAGCACGGACAGGGGGCGCGGGAGCAGTACTTC

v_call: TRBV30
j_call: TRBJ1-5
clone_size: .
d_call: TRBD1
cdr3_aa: CAWSRGQGSNQPQHF
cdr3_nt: TGTGCCTGGAGCAGGGGGCAGGGTAGCAATCAGCCCCAGCATTTT

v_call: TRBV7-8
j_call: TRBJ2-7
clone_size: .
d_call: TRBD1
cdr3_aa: CASSLGGTGSYEQYF
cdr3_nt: TGTGCCAGCAGCTTAGGCGGGACAGGGTCCTACGAGCAGTACTTC

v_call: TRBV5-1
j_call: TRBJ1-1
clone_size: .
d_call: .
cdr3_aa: CASSSQGAPNTEAFF
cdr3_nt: TGCGCCAGCAGCTCCCAGGGTGCCCCAAACACTGAAGCTTTCTTT

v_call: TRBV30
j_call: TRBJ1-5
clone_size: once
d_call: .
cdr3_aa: CAWSPGRGYNQPQHF
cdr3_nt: TGTGCCTGGAGCCCCGGCAGGGGTTACAATCAGCCCCAGCATTTT

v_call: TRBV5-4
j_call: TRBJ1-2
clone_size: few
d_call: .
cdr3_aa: CASRPRGKESYGYTF
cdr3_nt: TGTGCCAGCAGACCAAGGGGGAAGGAGTCCTATGGCTACACCTTC

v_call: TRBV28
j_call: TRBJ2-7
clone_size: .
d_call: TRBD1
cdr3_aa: CASYTGTDGSYEQYF
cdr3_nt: TGTGCCAGCTATACCGGGACAGACGGCTCCTACGAGCAGTACTTC

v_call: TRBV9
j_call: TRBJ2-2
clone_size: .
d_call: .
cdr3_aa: CASSVAGTGNTGELFF
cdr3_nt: TGTGCCAGCAGCGTGGCGGGAACAGGCAACACCGGGGAGCTGTTTTTT

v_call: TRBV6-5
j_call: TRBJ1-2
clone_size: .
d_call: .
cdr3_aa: CASGPGQPYGYTF
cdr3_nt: TGTGCCAGCGGGCCCGGACAGCCCTATGGCTACACCTTC

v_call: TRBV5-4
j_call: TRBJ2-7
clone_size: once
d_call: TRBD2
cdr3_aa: CASSLEGTRGREQYF
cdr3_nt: TGTGCCAGCAGCTTGGAGGGGACTAGGGGTCGAGAGCAGTACTTC

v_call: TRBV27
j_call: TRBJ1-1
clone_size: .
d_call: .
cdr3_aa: CASRQNTEAFF
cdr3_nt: TGTGCCAGCAGACAGAACACTGAAGCTTTCTTT

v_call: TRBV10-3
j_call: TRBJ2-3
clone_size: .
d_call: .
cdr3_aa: CASAGDTQYF
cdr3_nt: TGTGCCTCGGCAGGGGATACGCAGTATTTT

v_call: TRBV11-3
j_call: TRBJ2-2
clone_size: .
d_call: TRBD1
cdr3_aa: CASSLRQGTGELFF
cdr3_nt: TGTGCCAGCAGCCTCAGACAGGGCACCGGGGAGCTGTTTTTT

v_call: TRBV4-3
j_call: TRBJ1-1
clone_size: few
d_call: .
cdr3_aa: CASSQEGAGVTEAFF
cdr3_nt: TGCGCCAGCAGCCAAGAGGGGGCAGGGGTCACTGAAGCTTTCTTT

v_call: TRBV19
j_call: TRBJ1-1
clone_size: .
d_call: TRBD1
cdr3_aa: CASSARTGGSHTEAFF
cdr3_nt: TGTGCCAGTAGTGCCCGGACAGGGGGGAGTCATACTGAAGCTTTCTTT

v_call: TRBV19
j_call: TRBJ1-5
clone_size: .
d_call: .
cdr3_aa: CASSIGQGIGQPQHF
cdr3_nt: TGTGCCAGTAGTATCGGTCAGGGTATAGGTCAGCCCCAGCATTTT

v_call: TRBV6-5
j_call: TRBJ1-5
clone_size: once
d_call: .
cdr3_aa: CASRLLMDQPQHF
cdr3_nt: TGTGCCAGTAGACTGCTCATGGATCAGCCCCAGCATTTT

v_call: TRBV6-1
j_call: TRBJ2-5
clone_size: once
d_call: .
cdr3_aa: CASSESQGTGETQYF
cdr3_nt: TGTGCCAGCAGTGAAAGTCAGGGGACGGGAGAGACCCAGTACTTC

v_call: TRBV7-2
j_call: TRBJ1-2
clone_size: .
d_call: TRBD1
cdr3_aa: CASSRGQGTGYTF
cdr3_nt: TGTGCCAGCAGCCGCGGACAGGGAACCGGCTACACCTTC

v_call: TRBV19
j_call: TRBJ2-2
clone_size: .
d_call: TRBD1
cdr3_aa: CASSIGTGGGSGELFF
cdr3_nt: TGTGCCAGTAGTATAGGGACAGGGGGTGGCTCCGGGGAGCTGTTTTTT

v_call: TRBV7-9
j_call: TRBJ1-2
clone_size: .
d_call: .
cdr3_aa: CASSLSGTPSYGYTF
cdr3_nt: TGTGCCAGCAGCTTGTCCGGGACACCATCCTATGGCTACACCTTC

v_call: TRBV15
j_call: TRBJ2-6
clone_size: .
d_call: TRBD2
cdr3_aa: CATSGRGGAYGANVLTF
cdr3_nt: TGTGCCACCAGCGGACGCGGGGGGGCCTATGGGGCCAACGTCCTGACTTTC